This record looks at one T cell receptor (beta chain) sequence and its context. Its antigen is unknown. The PCR ran on 60 Vbeta and 13 Jbeta primers. Sequencing used immunoSEQ multiplex PCR; TCRdb keeps in-frame clones, though not all of them. The sample has about 120,000 clones, about 70% seen once. Germline V gives CDR1 SEHNR, CDR2 FQNEAQ (reference sequence). Losses at the gene ends were 2 bases for V and 4 bases for J; bases not matched to a gene: 7. The CDR3 extends over 15 amino acids. These data are taken from a study of cytomegalovirus exposure and HLA in healthy donors. Whole-study results and caveats: In an earlier analysis, in 587 donors, most V segments appeared productive either ~90% or ~30% of the time. Common viral pathogens were later found to be apparently linked to several of the most significant clusters. Most subjects' HLA-A and HLA-B alleles were reportedly predicted from TCR beta sequences.

The sequenced sample was PBMCs. The chain combines TRBV7-9 with TRBJ1-2, with 7 bases identical to TRBD1. The clonotype originates from a woman in her 40s in good health and CMV-seronegative. The CDR3 spells CASSLSATGAYGYTF. The DNA for the CDR3 is TGTGCCAGCAGCTTATCCGCCACAGGGGCCTATGGCTACACCTTC. The whole variable domain, remainder taken from reference TRBV7-9 and TRBJ1-2, is DTGVSQNPRHKITKRGQNVTFRCDPISEHNRLYWYRQTLGQGPEFLTYFQNEAQLEKSRLLSDRFSAERPKGSFSTLEIQRTEQGDSAMYLCASSLSATGAYGYTFGSGTRLTVV.